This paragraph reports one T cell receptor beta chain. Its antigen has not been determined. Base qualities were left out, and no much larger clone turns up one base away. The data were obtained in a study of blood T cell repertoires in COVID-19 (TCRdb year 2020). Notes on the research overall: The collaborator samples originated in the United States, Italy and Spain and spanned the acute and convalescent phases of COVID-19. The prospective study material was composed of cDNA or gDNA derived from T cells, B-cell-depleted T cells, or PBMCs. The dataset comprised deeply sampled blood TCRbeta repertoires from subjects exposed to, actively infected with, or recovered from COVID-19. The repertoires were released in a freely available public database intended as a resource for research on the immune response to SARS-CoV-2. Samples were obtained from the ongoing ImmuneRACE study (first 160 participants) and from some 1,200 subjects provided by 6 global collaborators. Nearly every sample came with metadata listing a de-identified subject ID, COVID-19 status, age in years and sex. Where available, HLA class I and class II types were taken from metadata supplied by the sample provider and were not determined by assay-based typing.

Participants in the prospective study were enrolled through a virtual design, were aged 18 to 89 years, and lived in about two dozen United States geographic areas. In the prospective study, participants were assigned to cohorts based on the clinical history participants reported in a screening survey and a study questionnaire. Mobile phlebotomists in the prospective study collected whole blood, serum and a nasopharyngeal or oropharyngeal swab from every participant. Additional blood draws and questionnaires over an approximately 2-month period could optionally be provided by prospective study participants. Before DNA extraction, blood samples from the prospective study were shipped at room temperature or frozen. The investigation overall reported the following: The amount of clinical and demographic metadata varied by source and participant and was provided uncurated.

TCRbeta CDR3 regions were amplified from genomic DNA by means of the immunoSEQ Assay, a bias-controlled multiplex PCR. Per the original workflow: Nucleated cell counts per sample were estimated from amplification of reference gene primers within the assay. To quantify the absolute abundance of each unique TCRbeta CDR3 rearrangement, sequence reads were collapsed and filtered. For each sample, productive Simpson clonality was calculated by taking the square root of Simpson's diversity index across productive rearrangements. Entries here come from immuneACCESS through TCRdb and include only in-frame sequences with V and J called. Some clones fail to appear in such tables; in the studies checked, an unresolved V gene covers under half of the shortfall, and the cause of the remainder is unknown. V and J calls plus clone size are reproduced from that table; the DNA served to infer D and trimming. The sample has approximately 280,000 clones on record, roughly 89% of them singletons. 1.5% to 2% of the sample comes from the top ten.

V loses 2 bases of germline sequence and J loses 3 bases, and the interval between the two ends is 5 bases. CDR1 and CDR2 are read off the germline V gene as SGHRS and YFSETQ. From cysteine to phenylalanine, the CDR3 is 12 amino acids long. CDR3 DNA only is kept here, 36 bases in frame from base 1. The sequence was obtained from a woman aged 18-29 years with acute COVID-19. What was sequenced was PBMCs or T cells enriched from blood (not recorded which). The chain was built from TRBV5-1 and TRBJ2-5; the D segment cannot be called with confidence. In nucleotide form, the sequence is TGCGCCAGCAGCTTTTCGGAAGAGACCCAGTACTTC. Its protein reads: CASSFSEETQYF.